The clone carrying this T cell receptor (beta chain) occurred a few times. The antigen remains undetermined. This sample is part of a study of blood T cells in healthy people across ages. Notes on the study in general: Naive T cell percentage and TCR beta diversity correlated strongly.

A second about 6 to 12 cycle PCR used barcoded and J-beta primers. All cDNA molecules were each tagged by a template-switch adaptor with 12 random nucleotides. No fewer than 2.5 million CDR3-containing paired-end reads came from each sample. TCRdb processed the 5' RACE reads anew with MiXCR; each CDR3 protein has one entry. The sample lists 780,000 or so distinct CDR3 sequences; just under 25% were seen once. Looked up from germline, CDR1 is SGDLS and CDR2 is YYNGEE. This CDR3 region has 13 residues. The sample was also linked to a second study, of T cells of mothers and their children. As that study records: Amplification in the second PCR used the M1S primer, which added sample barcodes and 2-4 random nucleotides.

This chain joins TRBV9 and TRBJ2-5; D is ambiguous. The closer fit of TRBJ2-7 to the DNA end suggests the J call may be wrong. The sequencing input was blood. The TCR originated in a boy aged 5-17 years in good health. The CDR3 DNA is TGTGCCAGCAGCGTAGGTGAGGACTACGAGCAGTACTTC. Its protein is CASSVGEDYEQYF.